This TCR beta chain was profiled in a study of blood T cell repertoires in COVID-19. Study as a whole: The analysed material was cDNA or gDNA that came from T cells, B-cell-depleted T cells, or PBMCs.

Libraries were prepared by immunoSEQ multiplex PCR; TCRdb keeps only in-frame clonotypes and omits some of them. The table has fewer than 200,000 clones, roughly four fifths seen once; the top ten hold around 12%. CDR3 length: 14 residues. V was clipped by 5 bases and J by 1 base, with 11 bases between them. CDR1 is SNHLY and CDR2 is FYNNEI in the germline V gene. This chain links TRBV2 with TRBJ2-5; a possible D gene is TRBD2 (6 bases). The source material was peripheral blood. The TCR was taken from an elderly woman with COVID-19, enrolled during active disease. The CDR3 DNA follows: TGTGCCAGCAGTTCCTACGGGAGCCAAGAGACCCAGTACTTC. Residues: CASSSYGSQETQYF. Complete variable domain (other parts from reference TRBV2 and TRBJ2-5): EPEVTQTPSHQVTQMGQEVILRCVPISNHLYFYWYRQILGQKVEFLVSFYNNEISEKSEIFDDQFSVERPDGSNFTLKIRSTKLEDSAMYFCASSSYGSQETQYFGPGTRLLVL.